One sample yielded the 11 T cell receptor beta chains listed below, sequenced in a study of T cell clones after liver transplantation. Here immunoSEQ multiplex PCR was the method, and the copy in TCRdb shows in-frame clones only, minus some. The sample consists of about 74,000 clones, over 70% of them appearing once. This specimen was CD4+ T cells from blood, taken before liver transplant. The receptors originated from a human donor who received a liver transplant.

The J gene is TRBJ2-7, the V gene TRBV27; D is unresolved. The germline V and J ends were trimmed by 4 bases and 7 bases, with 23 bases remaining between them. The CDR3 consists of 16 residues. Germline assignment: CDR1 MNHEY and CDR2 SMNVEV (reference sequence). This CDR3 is CASSSPGRTFSHEQYF. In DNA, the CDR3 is TGTGCCAGCAGTTCCCCTGGCAGAACCTTCTCTCATGAGCAGTACTTC.

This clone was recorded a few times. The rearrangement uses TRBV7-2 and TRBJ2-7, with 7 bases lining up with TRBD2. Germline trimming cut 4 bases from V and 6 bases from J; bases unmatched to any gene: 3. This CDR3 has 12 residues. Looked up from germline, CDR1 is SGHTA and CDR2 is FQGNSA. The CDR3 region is CASSWRETEQYF. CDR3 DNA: TGTGCCAGCAGCTGGCGGGAGACCGAGCAGTACTTC.

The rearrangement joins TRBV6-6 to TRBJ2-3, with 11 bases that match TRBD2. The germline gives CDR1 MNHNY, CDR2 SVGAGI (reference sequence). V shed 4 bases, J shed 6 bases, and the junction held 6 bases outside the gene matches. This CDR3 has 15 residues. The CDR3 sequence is CASSSIAGGKDTQYF. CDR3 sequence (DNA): TGTGCCAGCAGTTCTATAGCGGGAGGGAAGGATACGCAGTATTTT.

The CDR3 is CASSFEVAGGYTF. CDR3 DNA sequence: TGTGCCAGCAGTTTCGAAGTCGCGGGCGGCTACACCTTC. This sequence joins TRBV28 and TRBJ1-2; D gene unclear. The germline gives CDR1 MDHEN, CDR2 SYDVKM. Trimming took off 3 bases at V and 8 bases at J, with 13 bases between the two ends. This CDR3 region has 13 residues.

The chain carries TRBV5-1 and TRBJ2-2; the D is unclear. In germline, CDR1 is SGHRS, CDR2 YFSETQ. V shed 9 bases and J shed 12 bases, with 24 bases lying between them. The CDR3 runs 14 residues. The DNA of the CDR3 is TGCGCCACCCGCCCGGAGAGTCTAATGGGTCAGCTGTTTTTT. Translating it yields CATRPESLMGQLFF.

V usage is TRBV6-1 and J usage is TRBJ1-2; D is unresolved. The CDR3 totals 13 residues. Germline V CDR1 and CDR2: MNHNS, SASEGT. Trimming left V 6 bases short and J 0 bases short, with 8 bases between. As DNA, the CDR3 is TGTGCCAGCAGGAGAGAAGCTAACTATGGCTACACCTTC. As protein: CASRREANYGYTF.

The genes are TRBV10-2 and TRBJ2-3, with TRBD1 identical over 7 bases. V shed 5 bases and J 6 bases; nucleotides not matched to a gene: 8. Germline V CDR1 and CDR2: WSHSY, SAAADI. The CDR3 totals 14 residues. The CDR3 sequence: CASSPLTGTDTQYF. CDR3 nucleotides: TGCGCCAGCAGTCCATTGACAGGGACCGATACGCAGTATTTT.

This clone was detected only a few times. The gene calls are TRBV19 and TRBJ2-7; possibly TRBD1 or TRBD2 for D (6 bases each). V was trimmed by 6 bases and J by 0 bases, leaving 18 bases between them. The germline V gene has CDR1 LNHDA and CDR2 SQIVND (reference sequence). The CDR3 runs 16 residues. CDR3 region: CASSKGGTKSSYEQYF. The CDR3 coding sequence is TGTGCCAGTAGCAAGGGCGGGACAAAGAGCTCCTACGAGCAGTACTTC.

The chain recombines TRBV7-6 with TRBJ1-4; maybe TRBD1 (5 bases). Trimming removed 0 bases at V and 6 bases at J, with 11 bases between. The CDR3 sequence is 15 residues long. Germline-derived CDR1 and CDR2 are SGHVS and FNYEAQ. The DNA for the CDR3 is TGTGCCAGCAGCTTAGCCAGCGGGGGGGATGAAAAACTGTTTTTT. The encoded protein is CASSLASGGDEKLFF. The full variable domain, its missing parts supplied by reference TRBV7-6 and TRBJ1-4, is GAGVSQSPRYKVTKRGQDVALRCDPISGHVSLYWYRQALGQGPEFLTYFNYEAQQDKSGLPNDRFSAERPEGSISTLTIQRTEQRDSAMYRCASSLASGGDEKLFFGSGTQLSVL.

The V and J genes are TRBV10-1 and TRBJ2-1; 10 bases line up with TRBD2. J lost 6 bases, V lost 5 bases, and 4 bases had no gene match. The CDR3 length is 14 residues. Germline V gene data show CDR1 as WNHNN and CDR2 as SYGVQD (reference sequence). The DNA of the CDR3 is TGCGCCAGCAGTCCTAGCGGGAGAGGCAATGAGCAGTTCTTC. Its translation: CASSPSGRGNEQFF.

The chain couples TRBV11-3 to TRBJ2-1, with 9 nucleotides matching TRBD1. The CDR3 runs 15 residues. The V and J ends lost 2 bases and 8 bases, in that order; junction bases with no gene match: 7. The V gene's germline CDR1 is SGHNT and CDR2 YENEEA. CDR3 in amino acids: CASSLSRDRDDEQFF. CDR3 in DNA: TGTGCCAGCAGCTTATCCCGGGACAGGGATGATGAGCAGTTCTTC. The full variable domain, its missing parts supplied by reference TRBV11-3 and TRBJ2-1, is EAGVVQSPRYKIIEKKQPVAFWCNPISGHNTLYWYLQNLGQGPELLIRYENEEAVDDSQLPKDRFSAERLKGVDSTLKIQPAELGDSAVYLCASSLSRDRDDEQFFGPGTRLTVL.